The 20 T cell receptor beta chains in this list originate from one sample, sequenced in a study of immune evolution from preneoplasia to lung adenocarcinoma. Only in-frame clones appear in the TCRdb table, and some are missing; sequencing was by immunoSEQ multiplex PCR. The data show fewer than 12,000 clones, roughly 82% seen once. The material sequenced was FFPE minimally invasive lung adenocarcinoma tissue. The receptor set was obtained from a person between 70 and 80 years old with lung adenocarcinoma.

This sequence joins TRBV6-6 and TRBJ1-2; D is ambiguous. The CDR3 has 11 residues. The V and J ends lost 1 base and 3 bases respectively, with 0 bases between them. Germline V lookup: CDR1 MNHNY, CDR2 SVGAGI (reference sequence). CDR3 DNA: TGTGCCAGCAGTTACTACTATGGCTACACCTTC. Translation gives CASSYYYGYTF.

The chain employs TRBV18 and TRBJ2-7; D perhaps matches TRBD1 (5 bases). From germline, CDR1 is KGHSH and CDR2 LQKENI. This CDR3 comprises 14 residues. V was clipped by 2 bases and J by 6 bases, with 14 bases between them. The CDR3 sequence is CASSPVGRASEQYF. The CDR3 DNA is TGTGCCAGCTCACCAGTCGGCAGGGCAAGCGAGCAGTACTTC.

This chain links TRBV2 with TRBJ1-2; D is undetermined. Germline lookup yields CDR1 SNHLY and CDR2 FYNNEI. CDR3 length: 11 amino acids. V lost 9 bases and J 0 bases, leaving 5 bases between the germline ends. CDR3 residues: CASQANYGYTF. The CDR3 DNA reads as TGTGCCAGTCAGGCTAACTATGGCTACACCTTC.

This chain links TRBV2 with TRBJ2-5; D is unclear. Deletions cut 5 bases from V and 5 bases from J, with 18 bases between. Germline CDR1 reads SNHLY; CDR2 reads FYNNEI. CDR3 size: 15 residues. CDR3 sequence reads: CASSSFHPTQETQYF. Here the CDR3 DNA reads TGTGCCAGCAGTAGTTTCCACCCCACTCAGGAGACCCAGTACTTC.

The chain joins TRBV29-1 to TRBJ2-7; the match to TRBD2 covers 10 bases. There are 13 residues in the CDR3. J lost 3 bases, V lost 6 bases, and 5 bases had no gene match. Germline assignment: CDR1 SQVTM and CDR2 ANQGSEA. The CDR3 nucleotides are TGCAGCGTGACTCCTAGCGGGGGCTACGAGCAGTACTTC. This sequence encodes CSVTPSGGYEQYF.

V and J are TRBV6-6 and TRBJ2-5; tentatively, D is TRBD2 (7 bases). CDR1 and CDR2 from the germline V gene are MNHNY and SVGAGI (reference sequence). The CDR3 spans 16 residues. V dropped 4 bases and J dropped 3 bases, with 18 bases sitting between them. Here the CDR3 DNA reads TGTGCCAGCAGTTTGCATGGGGGGGCGAGGGAAGAGACCCAGTACTTC. This encodes CASSLHGGAREETQYF.

This chain connects TRBV5-1 to TRBJ2-5; 9 nucleotides align to TRBD1. From germline, CDR1 is SGHRS and CDR2 YFSETQ. The CDR3 contains 15 residues. The V and J ends lost 4 bases and 4 bases, in that order; junction bases with no gene match: 8. The CDR3 DNA reads as TGCGCCAGCAGCGCGGGACAGGGAGTGAGAGAGACCCAGTACTTC. As protein: CASSAGQGVRETQYF. Looking up the rest from reference TRBV5-1 and TRBJ2-5 gives the full variable domain: KAGVTQTPRYLIKTRGQQVTLSCSPISGHRSVSWYQQTPGQGLQFLFEYFSETQRNKGNFPGRFSGRQFSNSRSEMNVSTLELGDSALYLCASSAGQGVRETQYFGPGTRLLVL.

The V call is TRBV6-5, the J call TRBJ1-1; no firm D call. Trimming cost V 3 bases and J 1 base, with 6 bases left between them. Germline V gene data show CDR1 as MNHEY and CDR2 as SVGAGI. The CDR3 length is 13 residues. The CDR3 bases are TGTGCCAGCAGTTATTCGTCGAACACTGAAGCTTTCTTT. Protein product: CASSYSSNTEAFF.

The gene calls are TRBV23-1 and TRBJ1-2, with 8 bases identical to TRBD1. TRBV23-1 is placed among ORFs of uncertain function. J gave up 8 bases and V 1 base, and 6 bases lay outside the gene matches. The CDR3 is 14 amino acids. The CDR3 DNA sequence: TGCGCCAGCAGTCAATATCCAGGGGGCGACGGCTACACCTTC. This translates into CASSQYPGGDGYTF.

Worth noting for this clone: The germline gene is not matched at one end of the junction; a read error may be the cause. The CDR3 region is CASSQEVSRANVLTF. DNA of the CDR3: TGCGCCAGCAGCCAGGAAGTTTCTAGGGCCAACGTTCTGACTTTC. V gene TRBV4-1 combines with J gene TRBJ2-6; D ambiguous. CDR1 is MGHRA, CDR2 YSYEKL, per germline. The CDR3 spans 15 residues.

J is TRBJ2-1 and V is TRBV29-1; 8 bases map to TRBD1. The CDR3 runs 17 residues. Trimming cost V 3 bases and J 5 bases; bases outside gene matches: 15. Germline V gives CDR1 SQVTM, CDR2 ANQGSEA. The CDR3 bases are TGCAGCGTTGAGTTGGCAGGGGGCGCCGGGTGGAACAATGAGCAGTTCTTC. It encodes CSVELAGGAGWNNEQFF.

This clone has just one count. This sequence joins TRBV6-5 and TRBJ1-4, with 7 nucleotides matching TRBD1. J gave up 7 bases and V 5 bases, and 10 bases lay outside the gene matches. In germline, CDR1 is MNHEY, CDR2 SVGAGI. CDR3 size: 15 residues. The CDR3 nucleotides read TGTGCCAGCAGTAATCGACAGGGTGGTGGTGAAAAACTGTTTTTT. This gives the protein CASSNRQGGGEKLFF.

This clone was recorded a few times. The rearrangement uses TRBV7-8 and TRBJ1-3; D gene unclear. From germline, CDR1 is SGHVS and CDR2 FQNEAQ. The V and J ends lost 2 bases and 0 bases respectively, with 20 bases between them. The CDR3 loop spans 19 amino acids. CDR3: CASSLWADLAVVSGNTIYF. CDR3 bases: TGTGCCAGCAGCTTATGGGCGGATCTGGCCGTTGTCTCTGGAAACACCATATATTTT.

The rearrangement joins TRBV7-3 to TRBJ2-1, with 13 bases aligning to TRBD2. Germline loops: CDR1 SGHTA, CDR2 FQGTGA. The CDR3 is made up of 16 amino acids. Trimming cost V 5 bases and J 5 bases; bases outside gene matches: 6. CDR3 DNA: TGTGCCAGCAGCCATGGGACTAGCGGGACAGACAATGAGCAGTTCTTC. Encoded protein: CASSHGTSGTDNEQFF.

V usage is TRBV10-3 and J usage is TRBJ1-1, with 7 bases matching TRBD1. J lost 8 bases, V lost 6 bases, and 12 bases had no gene match. This CDR3 has 14 residues. Germline V gene lookup returns CDR1 ENHRY and CDR2 SYGVKD. CDR3 sequence reads: CAIREGAWGKEAFF. CDR3 nucleotides: TGTGCCATCAGGGAGGGGGCTTGGGGAAAAGAAGCTTTCTTT.

The chain uses TRBV2 and TRBJ2-1; D might be TRBD2 (5 bases). Per the germline V gene, CDR1 is SNHLY and CDR2 is FYNNEI. V was cut by 6 bases and J by 8 bases, with 11 bases left in between. This CDR3 contains 12 residues. This chain's CDR3 is CASREDPHEQFF. CDR3 bases: TGTGCCAGCAGGGAGGACCCCCATGAGCAGTTCTTC.

Here the CDR3 DNA reads TGCAGCGTTGACCGGACGGGCGGGGAGCTGTTTTTT. The encoded protein is CSVDRTGGELFF. This chain links TRBV29-1 with TRBJ2-2; D call uncertain. CDR1 is SQVTM, CDR2 ANQGSEA, per germline. V lost 3 bases and J 7 bases, leaving 9 bases between the germline ends. CDR3 length: 12 amino acids.

The chain has TRBV30 and TRBJ1-6; tentative D call: TRBD1 (5 bases). Germline CDR1 is GTSNPN and CDR2 is SVGIG (reference sequence). V lost 2 bases, J lost 7 bases, and 18 bases lay in between. The CDR3 covers 16 residues. CDR3 residues: CAWSPAGGRRNSPLHF. The DNA for the CDR3 is TGTGCCTGGAGTCCAGCCGGGGGACGGCGGAATTCACCCCTCCACTTT.

The V and J genes are TRBV6-1 and TRBJ2-1; D call uncertain. Deletions cut 1 base from V and 10 bases from J, with 8 bases between. This CDR3 contains 12 residues. Germline CDR1 is MNHNS and CDR2 is SASEGT. CDR3 loop: CASSEEDREQFF. CDR3 nucleotides: TGTGCCAGCAGTGAAGAGGACCGGGAGCAGTTCTTC.

This clone has a handful of counts. This sequence joins TRBV28 and TRBJ2-3; D remains unclear. CDR1 is MDHEN, CDR2 SYDVKM, per germline. V was cut by 4 bases and J by 2 bases, with 4 bases left in between. The CDR3 contains 12 residues. CDR3 sequence: CASSSTTDTQYF. The CDR3 DNA follows: TGTGCCAGCAGTTCAACCACAGATACGCAGTATTTT.